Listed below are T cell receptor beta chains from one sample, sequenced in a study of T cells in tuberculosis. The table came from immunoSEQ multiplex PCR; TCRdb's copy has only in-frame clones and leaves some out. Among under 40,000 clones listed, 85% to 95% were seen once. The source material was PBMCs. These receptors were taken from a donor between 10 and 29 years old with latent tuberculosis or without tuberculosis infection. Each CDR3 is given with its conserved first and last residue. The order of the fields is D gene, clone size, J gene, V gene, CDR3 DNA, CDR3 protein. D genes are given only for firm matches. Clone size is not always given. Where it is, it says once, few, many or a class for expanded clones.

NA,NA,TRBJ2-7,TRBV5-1,TGCGCCAGCCGGGGGAGCAAATACTACGAGCAGTACTTC,CASRGSKYYEQYF
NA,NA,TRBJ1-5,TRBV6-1,TGTGCCAGCAGTGGACTGTTATTAGCACCTGGGCCCCAGCATTTT,CASSGLLLAPGPQHF
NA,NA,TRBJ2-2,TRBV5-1,TGCGCCAGCAGCTGGGGGCCCGCCTGGGGGGAGCTGTTTTTT,CASSWGPAWGELFF
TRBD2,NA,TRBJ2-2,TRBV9,TGTGCCAGCAGCGTAGCCAGCGGGGGGAACACCGGGGAGCTGTTTTTT,CASSVASGGNTGELFF
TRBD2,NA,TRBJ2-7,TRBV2,TGTGCCAGCATCGGGACTAGCGGGGGTCTTACCTACGAGCAGTACTTC,CASIGTSGGLTYEQYF
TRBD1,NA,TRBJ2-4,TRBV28,TGTGCCAGCAGACTGACAGGGGGGGACATTCAGTACTTC,CASRLTGGDIQYF
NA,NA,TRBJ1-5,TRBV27,TGTGCCAGCAGTCATCAAACTTCGGGCAATCAGCCCCAGCATTTT,CASSHQTSGNQPQHF
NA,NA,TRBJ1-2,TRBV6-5,TGTGCCAGCAGTTACGAGGAAACCTATGGCTACACCTTC,CASSYEETYGYTF
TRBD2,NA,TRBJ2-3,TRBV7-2,TGTGCCAGCAGCTCGACTAGCGGGGTCACAGATACGCAGTATTTT,CASSSTSGVTDTQYF
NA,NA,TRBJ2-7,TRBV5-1,TGCGCCAGCAGCCGATCGACAGATGGGTACGAGCAGTACTTC,CASSRSTDGYEQYF
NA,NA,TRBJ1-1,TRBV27,TGTGCCAGCAGTTTATCGAGGGACACTGAAGCTTTCTTT,CASSLSRDTEAFF
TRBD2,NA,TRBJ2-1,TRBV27,TGTGCCAGCAGTTGGACTAGCGGGGGAAGGGAGCAGTTCTTC,CASSWTSGGREQFF
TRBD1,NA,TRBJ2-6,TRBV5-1,TGCGCCAGCAGCTTGGATGGGACAGGGGGTAATGTCTATGTCCCTAACGTCCTGACTTTC,CASSLDGTGGNVYVPNVLTF
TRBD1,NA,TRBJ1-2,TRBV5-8,TGTGCCGGGGACAGACAAAAAGGGTATGGCTACACCTTC,CAGDRQKGYGYTF
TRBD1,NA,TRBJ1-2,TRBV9,TGTGCCAGCAGCGTCGGGACAGGGCTGGGCTATGGCTACACCTTC,CASSVGTGLGYGYTF
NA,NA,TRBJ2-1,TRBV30,TGTGCCTGGAGATATGGGGCCAGCTCCTACAATGAGCAGTTCTTC,CAWRYGASSYNEQFF
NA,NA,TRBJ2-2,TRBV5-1,TGCGCCAGCAGCTTGTGGAGGGGTGACTCGGCCGGGGAGCTGTTTTTT,CASSLWRGDSAGELFF
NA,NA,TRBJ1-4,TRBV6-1,TGTGCCAGCAGTGAACTGGGAGCGCCTAATGAAAAACTGTTTTTT,CASSELGAPNEKLFF
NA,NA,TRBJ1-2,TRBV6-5,TGTGCCAGCAGACAAAATACTAACTATGGCTACACCTTC,CASRQNTNYGYTF
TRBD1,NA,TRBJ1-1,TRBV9,TGTGCCAGCAGCGTAACGGGACAGAAGGTAACTGAAGCTTTCTTT,CASSVTGQKVTEAFF
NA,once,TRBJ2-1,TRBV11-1,TGTGCCAGCAGCTTAATGCGTCATGAGCAGTTCTTC,CASSLMRHEQFF
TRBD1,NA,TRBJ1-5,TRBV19,TGTGCCAGTAGTCAATCGAGCCAGGGACAGGGGTTGTTTCGGCCCCAGCATTTT,CASSQSSQGQGLFRPQHF
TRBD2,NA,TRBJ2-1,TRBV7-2,TGTGCCAGCAGCTTAAGACTAGCGGGGGCCGGGCAGGGCAATGAGCAGTTCTTC,CASSLRLAGAGQGNEQFF
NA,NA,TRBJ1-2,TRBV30,TGTGCCTGGAGGCCTCAGGGGAACTATGGCTACACCTTC,CAWRPQGNYGYTF
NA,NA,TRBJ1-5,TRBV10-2,TGCGCCAGCAGTGTTGGCTCACCGATCGAGCCCCAGCATTTT,CASSVGSPIEPQHF
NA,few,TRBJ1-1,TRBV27,TGTGCCAGCAGTTTAGACAGGTTGAACACTGAAGCTTTCTTT,CASSLDRLNTEAFF
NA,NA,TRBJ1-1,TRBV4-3,TGCGCCAGCAGCCAAGATTTCGTGAACACTGAAGCTTTCTTT,CASSQDFVNTEAFF
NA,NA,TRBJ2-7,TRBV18,TGTGCCAGCTCACCACTCCCTCCAGGGGACTACGAGCAGTACTTC,CASSPLPPGDYEQYF
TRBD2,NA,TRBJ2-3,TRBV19,TGTGCCAGTAGTATCAGCGTCGGGGGGGCCGCAGATACGCAGTATTTT,CASSISVGGAADTQYF
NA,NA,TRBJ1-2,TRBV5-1,TGCGCCAGCAGCTTGGCCCAGGGATTCTCTGGCTACACCTTC,CASSLAQGFSGYTF
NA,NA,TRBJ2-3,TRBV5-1,TGCGCCAGCAGCCTCAGAGGGAGCACAGATACGCAGTATTTT,CASSLRGSTDTQYF
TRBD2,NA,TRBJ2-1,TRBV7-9,TGTGCCAGCAGCCCCCGGACTAGCGGGGACTACAATGAGCAGTTCTTC,CASSPRTSGDYNEQFF
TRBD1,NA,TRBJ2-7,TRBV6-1,TGTGCCAGCAGTGAAACCAGACAGGGCCGTTACGAGCAGTACTTC,CASSETRQGRYEQYF
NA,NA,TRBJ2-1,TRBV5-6,TGTGCCAGCGTGGGGCGATCCGCCCCCAATGAGCAGTTCTTC,CASVGRSAPNEQFF
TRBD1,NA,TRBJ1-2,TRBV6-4,TGTGCCAGCAGTGACTCGAGGACAGGGGGCTATGGCTACACCTTC,CASSDSRTGGYGYTF
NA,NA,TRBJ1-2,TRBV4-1,TGCGCCAGCAGCCAAGAAACAGGGACGGCTAACTATGGCTACACCTTC,CASSQETGTANYGYTF
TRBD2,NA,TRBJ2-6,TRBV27,TGTGCCAGCAGTTTATCCCACCTGCTAGCGGGGGGTTTCTCTGGGGCCAACGTCCTGACTTTC,CASSLSHLLAGGFSGANVLTF
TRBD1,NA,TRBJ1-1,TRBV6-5,TGTGCCAGCAGTTACACTGGACAGGGGAACACTGAAGCTTTCTTT,CASSYTGQGNTEAFF
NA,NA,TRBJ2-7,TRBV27,TGTGCCAGCAGTTTAAGCACTATTAACGAGCAGTACTTC,CASSLSTINEQYF
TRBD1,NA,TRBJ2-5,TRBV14,TGTGCCAGCAGCCAAGTATTACCGGGACAGGGATCTGAGACCCAGTACTTC,CASSQVLPGQGSETQYF
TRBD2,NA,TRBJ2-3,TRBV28,TGTGCCAGCAGTTTAAGCGGGGGGGCGGCAGATACGCAGTATTTT,CASSLSGGAADTQYF
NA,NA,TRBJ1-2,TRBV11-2,TGTGCCAGCAGCTTCCGGAGTAACTATGGCTACACCTTC,CASSFRSNYGYTF
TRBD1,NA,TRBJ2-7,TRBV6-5,TGTGCCAGCAGTTCTGACAGGGTAAGGACCTACGAGCAGTACTTC,CASSSDRVRTYEQYF
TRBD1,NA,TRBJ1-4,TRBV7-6,TGTGCCAGCAGCTTGGGACAGGATAATGAAAAACTGTTTTTT,CASSLGQDNEKLFF
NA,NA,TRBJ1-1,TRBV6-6,TGTGCCAGCAGTTCTAGTGACAGCCTGAACACTGAAGCTTTCTTT,CASSSSDSLNTEAFF
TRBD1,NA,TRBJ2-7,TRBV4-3,TGCGCCAGCAGCCGTCGACAGGGGATCTCCTACGAGCAGTACTTC,CASSRRQGISYEQYF
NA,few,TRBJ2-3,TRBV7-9,TGTGCCAGCAGCTTAAGTTTTGTAGCAGATACGCAGTATTTT,CASSLSFVADTQYF
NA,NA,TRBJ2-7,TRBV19,TGTGCCAGTAGTATTGAGGAGCCGCCTACCTACGAGCAGTACTTC,CASSIEEPPTYEQYF
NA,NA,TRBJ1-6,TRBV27,TGTGCCAGCAGAGTACAGTTCGATTCACCCCTCCACTTT,CASRVQFDSPLHF
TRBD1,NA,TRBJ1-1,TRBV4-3,TGCGCCAGCAGCCTAACAGGGGAAGGGTTGCAAGCTTTCTTT,CASSLTGEGLQAFF
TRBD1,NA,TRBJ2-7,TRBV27,TGTGCCAGCAGTCCTGACAGGGTCTGGTCCTACGAGCAGTACTTC,CASSPDRVWSYEQYF
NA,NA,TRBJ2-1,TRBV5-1,TGCGCCAGCAGCTTGGAAGGGGTTGAGCAGTTCTTC,CASSLEGVEQFF
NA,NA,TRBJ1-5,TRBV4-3,TGCGCCAGCATCCCAAGGGTGGGAGGAGGCGATAGCAATCAGCCCCAGCATTTT,CASIPRVGGGDSNQPQHF
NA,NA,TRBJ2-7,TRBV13,TGTGCCAGCAGCAGGTGGGAGAGGACTGACTTTGGGGAGCAGTACTTC,CASSRWERTDFGEQYF
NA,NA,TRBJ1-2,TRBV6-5,TGTGCCAGCAGTGATGAAACAGGGTCTGGTGGCTACACCTTC,CASSDETGSGGYTF
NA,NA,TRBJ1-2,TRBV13,TGTGCCAGCACCAACCCCAGATATGGCTACACCTTC,CASTNPRYGYTF
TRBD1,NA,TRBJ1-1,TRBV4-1,TGCGCCAGCAGCCAAGTGCAGACGGGCAGGGGGGAAGAAGCTTTCTTT,CASSQVQTGRGEEAFF
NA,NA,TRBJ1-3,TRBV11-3,TGTGCCAGCAGCTTGGGCACAACTGGAAACACCATATATTTT,CASSLGTTGNTIYF
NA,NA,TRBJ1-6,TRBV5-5,TGTGCCAGCAGCTTGCTCACCAGTAATTCACCCCTCCACTTT,CASSLLTSNSPLHF